These 30 T cell receptor beta chains were all obtained from the same sample, sequenced in a study of T cell responses to AZD1222 COVID-19 vaccine (dated by TCRdb to the early 2020s). The method behind the library was the immunoSEQ multiplex PCR assay. The clones in this table, taken by TCRdb from immuneACCESS, are in-frame only. Not every clone is retained; where verified, under half of the shortfall comes from an unresolved V gene, and the cause of the rest is unknown. The sample records roughly 53,000 clones, around 85% of which are singletons. The top ten clonotypes cover 25% to 30% of the sample. The intended sense of this specimen's time point label: baseline before first vaccination. The material sequenced was peripheral blood, taken on day 0 of AZD1222 vaccination. The receptors come from an adult in good health.

In this sample, this clone is medium-sized. The CDR3 is CASSHPISGQGAHYGYTF. For the CDR3, the DNA is TGCGCCAGCAGCCACCCAATTTCGGGACAGGGGGCTCACTATGGCTACACCTTC. The J gene is TRBJ1-2, the V gene TRBV4-1, with TRBD1 identical over 12 bases. This CDR3 contains 18 residues. In germline, CDR1 is MGHRA, CDR2 YSYEKL. With 3 bases clipped from V and 3 bases from J, the junction kept 11 bases outside the gene matches.

This clone was recorded only once. V and J are TRBV29-1 and TRBJ1-1; D call uncertain. Germline V gives CDR1 SQVTM, CDR2 ANQGSEA. V lost 7 bases to trimming and J lost 0 bases, with 18 bases between them. The CDR3 has 15 residues. This CDR3 reads CSAQQETFLNTEAFF. CDR3 DNA: TGCAGCGCCCAGCAGGAAACATTTTTGAACACTGAAGCTTTCTTT. The full variable domain, completed using reference TRBV29-1 and TRBJ1-1, is SAVISQKPSRDICQRGTSLTIQCQVDSQVTMMFWYRQQPGQSLTLIATANQGSEATYESGFVIDKFPISRPNLTFSTLTVSNMSPEDSSIYLCSAQQETFLNTEAFFGQGTRLTVV.

The chain combines TRBV11-2 with TRBJ2-2; D is uncertain. Germline CDR1 SGHAT, CDR2 FQNNGV. The germline V and J ends were trimmed by 7 bases and 3 bases, with 9 bases remaining between them. There are 13 residues in the CDR3. The CDR3: CASIPGDTGELFF. DNA for the CDR3: TGTGCCAGCATCCCTGGGGACACCGGGGAGCTGTTTTTT.

This clone was seen more than once but under ten times. This chain joins TRBV7-2 and TRBJ1-4; D is unresolved. Germline CDR1 SGHTA, CDR2 FQGNSA. Trimming stripped 0 bases from V and 4 bases from J, with 12 bases between. The CDR3 loop spans 16 amino acids. CDR3 in amino acids: CASSLATGEINEKLFF. For the CDR3, the DNA is TGTGCCAGCAGCTTAGCGACCGGAGAGATTAATGAAAAACTGTTTTTT.

The chain recombines TRBV19 with TRBJ1-1; TRBD1 might be the D (5 bases). Germline values: CDR1 LNHDA, CDR2 SQIVND (reference sequence). The CDR3 covers 17 residues. V lost 5 bases and J lost 8, with 27 bases in between. CDR3 residues: CASSPFSHSATGSEAFF. The DNA for the CDR3 is TGTGCCAGTAGTCCGTTTTCCCACTCGGCTACAGGAAGCGAAGCTTTCTTT.

This chain uses TRBV18 with TRBJ2-1; maybe TRBD1 (6 bases). V was pared by 5 bases and J by 7 bases, with 9 bases between. Germline values: CDR1 KGHSH, CDR2 LQKENI. The CDR3 is 12 residues long. The chain's CDR3 is CASSNQGNEQFF. CDR3 in DNA: TGTGCCAGCTCAAATCAGGGGAATGAGCAGTTCTTC.

This clone was recorded once. The chain employs TRBV6-6 and TRBJ2-7; unclear D gene. V shed 7 bases and J shed 0 bases, with 10 bases lying between them. From germline, CDR1 is MNHNY and CDR2 SVGAGI (reference sequence). The CDR3 extends over 13 amino acids. CDR3 DNA: TGTGCCAGCACCCTACAGAGCTCCTACGAGCAGTACTTC. Protein: CASTLQSSYEQYF.

This clone was seen a single time. This rearrangement joins TRBV3-1 (or the pseudogene TRBV3-2) to TRBJ1-1, with no clear D. The germline V gene has CDR1 LGHDT and CDR2 YNNKEL (reference sequence). This CDR3 has 13 residues. Trimming stripped 1 base from V and 10 bases from J, with 13 bases between. The CDR3 bases are TGTGCCAGCAGCCAAGGTTTTCCGATCCCAGCTTTCTTT. Encoded protein: CASSQGFPIPAFF.

The chain has TRBV9 and TRBJ1-1, with TRBD1 matching over 8 bases. V lost 0 bases and J lost 2; bases outside the gene matches: 18. Germline V gene data show CDR1 as SGDLS and CDR2 as YYNGEE. This CDR3 spans 20 amino acids. The DNA for the CDR3 is TGTGCCAGCAGCGTAGAGAACAGGGGGATTAGTTATGGCCGCAACACTGAAGCTTTCTTT. Residues: CASSVENRGISYGRNTEAFF.

V gene TRBV5-4 combines with J gene TRBJ2-1; possible D gene TRBD2, 6 bases. The CDR3 consists of 13 residues. V shed 0 bases and J shed 9 bases, with 10 bases lying between them. In germline, CDR1 is SGHNT, CDR2 YYREEE (reference sequence). The CDR3 DNA follows: TGTGCCAGCAGCTTGGAACCCGGGAGTGAGCAGTTCTTC. As protein: CASSLEPGSEQFF. The full variable domain, with the rest looked up from reference TRBV5-4 and TRBJ2-1, is ETGVTQSPTHLIKTRGQQVTLRCSSQSGHNTVSWYQQALGQGPQFIFQYYREEENGRGNFPPRFSGLQFPNYSSELNVNALELDDSALYLCASSLEPGSEQFFGPGTRLTVL.

The chain has TRBV29-1 and TRBJ2-7; D is undetermined. V was trimmed by 7 bases and J by 3 bases, leaving 13 bases between them. CDR1 and CDR2 from the germline V gene are SQVTM and ANQGSEA. The CDR3 sequence is 12 residues long. Here the CDR3 reads CSAQTALYEQYF. In nucleotides, the CDR3 is TGCAGCGCCCAGACGGCCCTCTACGAGCAGTACTTC.

There are a few counts of this clone. The rearrangement joins TRBV7-3 to TRBJ1-1, with TRBD1 as a possible D gene (5 bases). The CDR3 sequence is 13 residues long. Germline lookup yields CDR1 SGHTA and CDR2 FQGTGA. Trimming left V 3 bases short and J 5 bases short, with 10 bases between. CDR3: CASSLHGGTEAFF. CDR3 in DNA: TGTGCCAGCAGCTTGCACGGGGGGACTGAAGCTTTCTTT.

CDR3 amino acids: CASSQDRWGTEAFF. Written as DNA, the CDR3 is TGCGCCAGCAGCCAAGATCGTTGGGGGACTGAAGCTTTCTTT. The V gene is TRBV4-3, the J gene TRBJ1-1; possible D gene TRBD1, 5 bases. Germline CDR1 is LGHNA and CDR2 is YSLEER. V shed 0 bases and J shed 5 bases, with 10 bases lying between them. This CDR3 region has 14 residues.

The chain uses TRBV5-4 and TRBJ1-1, with unresolved D. The CDR3 length is 14 residues. The V end was cut by 7 bases, the J end by 0 bases, with 13 bases between. From germline, CDR1 is SGHNT and CDR2 YYREEE (reference sequence). The CDR3 protein is CASFLETMNTEAFF. The CDR3 DNA is TGTGCCAGCTTTCTGGAGACCATGAACACTGAAGCTTTCTTT.

The chain links TRBV5-4 to TRBJ2-1; 7 bases fit TRBD2. The CDR3 is made up of 14 amino acids. Germline V gives CDR1 SGHNT, CDR2 YYREEE (reference sequence). J gave up 6 bases and V 4 bases, and 7 bases lay outside the gene matches. CDR3 coding DNA: TGTGCCAGCAGCCGAGAGGGGAGGGCCAATGAGCAGTTCTTC. Its translation is CASSREGRANEQFF.

The rearrangement joins TRBV6-5 to TRBJ2-7; D gene unclear. Trimming removed 0 bases at V and 1 base at J, with 13 bases between. There are 16 residues in the CDR3. Germline-derived CDR1 and CDR2 are MNHEY and SVGAGI. This chain's CDR3 is CASSYSPRSLSYEQYF. CDR3 in DNA: TGTGCCAGCAGTTACTCCCCCCGCTCCTTATCCTACGAGCAGTACTTC.

The genes are TRBV6-1 and TRBJ2-7, with D tentatively TRBD1 (6 bases). Trimming removed 4 bases from V and 4 bases from J, with 20 bases in between. Germline V gene sequence: CDR1 MNHNS, CDR2 SASEGT. The CDR3 totals 16 residues. The CDR3 reads CASSGTALPGAYEQYF. CDR3 coding DNA: TGTGCCAGCAGTGGGACAGCCCTCCCTGGGGCTTACGAGCAGTACTTC.

The chain combines TRBV9 with TRBJ1-4; D is undetermined. Germline V gene sequence: CDR1 SGDLS, CDR2 YYNGEE. With 4 bases removed from V and 0 bases from J, the gap between germline ends came to 10 bases. The CDR3 runs to 15 residues. The DNA for the CDR3 is TGTGCCAGCAGCCCGCAGGCCGCAACTAATGAAAAACTGTTTTTT. Its protein is CASSPQAATNEKLFF.

V and J are TRBV2 and TRBJ2-4; TRBD1 aligns across 9 bases. Germline CDR1 SNHLY, CDR2 FYNNEI. This CDR3 is built from 14 residues. The J segment lost 5 bases and the V segment lost 5 bases, leaving 4 bases of the junction unmatched. CDR3 nucleotides: TGTGCCAGCAGTCTCCGGGACAGGGAAAACATTCAGTACTTC. This sequence encodes CASSLRDRENIQYF.

The chain couples TRBV6-4 to TRBJ2-3; 9 bases are a match to TRBD2. The CDR3 runs to 16 residues. Per the germline V gene, CDR1 is MRHNA and CDR2 is SNTAGT. The junction had 5 bases not matched to a gene; V was cut back by 4 bases and J by 0 bases. CDR3 coding DNA: TGTGCCAGCAGTGGGGGAGCGGGAGGCAGCACAGATACGCAGTATTTT. It translates to CASSGGAGGSTDTQYF.

The V and J genes are TRBV6-2 or TRBV6-3 and TRBJ2-3, with D tentatively TRBD2 (5 bases). V lost 2 bases and J 1 base, leaving 10 bases between the germline ends. The CDR3 runs 15 residues. CDR1 and CDR2 from the germline V gene are MNHEY and SVGEGT. The CDR3 region is CASSYGLWGTDTQYF. CDR3 bases: TGTGCCAGCAGTTACGGACTTTGGGGCACAGATACGCAGTATTTT.

A word on this clone: At one boundary the junction diverges from the germline segment, which might be a read error. Other DNA sequences within the sample encode an identical CDR3. The V and J genes are TRBV29-1 and TRBJ1-1; 7 nucleotides align to TRBD1. The V gene's germline CDR1 is SQVTM and CDR2 ANQGSEA. This CDR3 region has 12 residues. CDR3 amino acids: CSGVPGTDEAFF. CDR3 DNA: TGCAGCGGCGTCCCGGGGACAGATGAAGCCTTCTTT.

This chain joins TRBV6-5 and TRBJ1-4; no reliable D call. Germline V lookup: CDR1 MNHEY, CDR2 SVGAGI. The CDR3 has 11 amino acids. V lost 6 bases, J lost 4 bases, and 3 bases lay in between. This CDR3 is CASRRNEKLFF. Written as DNA, the CDR3 is TGTGCCAGCAGACGTAATGAAAAACTGTTTTTT.

This chain uses TRBV11-2 with TRBJ2-7, with a tentative D call TRBD2 (6 bases). Germline V gene data show CDR1 as SGHAT and CDR2 as FQNNGV. The CDR3 consists of 14 residues. The germline V and J ends were trimmed by 5 bases and 4 bases, with 15 bases remaining between them. The CDR3 DNA sequence: TGTGCCAGCAGCATCACTACCGGGAGATACGAGCAGTACTTC. Its protein is CASSITTGRYEQYF.

V gene TRBV28 combines with J gene TRBJ1-2; D is perhaps TRBD1 (6 bases). The CDR3 loop spans 14 amino acids. V dropped 6 bases and J dropped 3 bases, with 14 bases sitting between them. CDR1 and CDR2 from the germline V gene are MDHEN and SYDVKM. The CDR3 loop is CASRGGAQDYGYTF. The CDR3 region has the DNA TGTGCCAGCAGGGGGGGGGCGCAGGACTATGGCTACACCTTC.

V and J are TRBV28 and TRBJ2-7, with TRBD1 matching over 7 bases. The CDR3 is made up of 14 amino acids. Germline CDR1 and CDR2: MDHEN and SYDVKM. The J segment lost 1 base and the V segment lost 3 bases, leaving 3 bases of the junction unmatched. For the CDR3, the DNA is TGTGCCAGCAGTTTTGACAGGGTGTCCTACGAGCAGTACTTC. Its protein is CASSFDRVSYEQYF.

The chain recombines TRBV27 with TRBJ1-5; D unresolved. Germline values: CDR1 MNHEY, CDR2 SMNVEV (reference sequence). Trimming shortened V by 3 bases and J by 1 base, and 10 bases separated the two germline ends. The CDR3 has 15 amino acids. Here the CDR3 reads CASSFSRVSNQPQHF. In nucleotides, the CDR3 is TGTGCCAGCAGTTTCTCTCGGGTCAGCAATCAGCCCCAGCATTTT.

This chain links TRBV7-9 with TRBJ2-7, with 7 positions matching TRBD1. CDR1 SEHNR and CDR2 FQNEAQ come from the germline V gene (reference sequence). V was clipped by 0 bases and J by 0 bases; unmatched bases: 11. The CDR3 loop spans 18 amino acids. CDR3 bases: TGTGCCAGCAGCTTAGCGCTAGTTGTGACAGGGCACTCCTACGAGCAGTACTTC. This gives the protein CASSLALVVTGHSYEQYF. The full variable domain, in which reference TRBV7-9 and TRBJ2-7 provide the parts outside the CDR3, is DTGVSQNPRHKITKRGQNVTFRCDPISEHNRLYWYRQTLGQGPEFLTYFQNEAQLEKSRLLSDRFSAERPKGSFSTLEIQRTEQGDSAMYLCASSLALVVTGHSYEQYFGPGTRLTVT.

The chain links TRBV18 to TRBJ1-1; a weak D match, TRBD1 (5 bases). V was clipped by 7 bases and J by 3 bases, with 12 bases between them. Germline V CDR1 and CDR2: KGHSH, LQKENI. The CDR3 sequence is 13 residues long. CDR3 DNA sequence: TGTGCCAGCTTGTGGGGGGGGGACACTGAAGCTTTCTTT. This encodes CASLWGGDTEAFF.

V usage is TRBV3-1 (or the pseudogene TRBV3-2) and J usage is TRBJ1-2; 10 nucleotides match TRBD1. The junction had 5 bases not matched to a gene; V was cut back by 4 bases and J by 6 bases. The germline CDR1 and CDR2 sequences are LGHDT and YNNKEL (reference sequence). CDR3 length: 14 residues. CDR3 loop: CASSLRQGANGYTF. As DNA, the CDR3 is TGTGCCAGCAGCCTGCGACAGGGGGCCAATGGCTACACCTTC.